One sample yielded the 23 T cell receptor beta chains listed below, sequenced in a study of blood T cell repertoires in COVID-19. Data came from immunoSEQ multiplex PCR; TCRdb stores just in-frame clones and leaves some out. There are 55,000 to 75,000 clones in the sample; roughly 77% occur only once, and 9.2% lies in the top ten. Sequenced input: peripheral blood. The source of these receptors is a human donor in a cohort sampled during active COVID-19.

The chain uses TRBV11-3 and TRBJ2-7; 7 bases are a match to TRBD2. Germline CDR1 SGHNT, CDR2 YENEEA. CDR3 length equals 13 residues. V was pared by 4 bases and J by 3 bases, with 3 bases of the junction left unmatched. DNA of the CDR3: TGTGCCAGCAGCTACACTAGCGACTACGAGCAGTACTTC. It specifies CASSYTSDYEQYF.

The genes are TRBV11-3 and TRBJ2-3; 8 bases map to TRBD1. CDR1 is SGHNT and CDR2 is YENEEA in the germline V gene. The V gene end was trimmed by 2 bases and the J gene end by 5 bases; junction bases not matched to a gene: 9. The length of the CDR3 is 16 residues. The CDR3 is CASSLRGTGVGDTQYF. The CDR3, as DNA: TGTGCCAGCAGCTTAAGAGGGACAGGAGTTGGAGATACGCAGTATTTT.

The CDR3, as DNA: TGTGCCAGCAGCCTGGTGGGAGCGGGGGGACAGGATACGCAGTATTTT. This encodes CASSLVGAGGQDTQYF. The rearrangement links TRBV3-1 (or the pseudogene TRBV3-2) to TRBJ2-3; 9 nucleotides line up with TRBD2. Germline-derived CDR1 and CDR2 are LGHDT and YNNKEL (reference sequence). The CDR3 is 16 amino acids. Trimming cost V 4 bases and J 6 bases; bases outside gene matches: 11.

This clone was seen once. This sequence joins TRBV11-2 and TRBJ2-1, with D tentatively TRBD2 (7 bases). This CDR3 contains 18 residues. Germline lookup yields CDR1 SGHAT and CDR2 FQNNGV. Trimming removed 6 bases from V and 0 bases from J, with 21 bases in between. This chain's CDR3 is CASSSRGGGTDSYNEQFF. CDR3 in DNA: TGTGCCAGCAGTTCGCGAGGGGGAGGGACCGACTCCTACAATGAGCAGTTCTTC.

This chain connects TRBV3-1 (or the pseudogene TRBV3-2) to TRBJ1-1; D not certain. With 4 bases removed from V and 7 bases from J, the gap between germline ends came to 10 bases. Germline assignment: CDR1 LGHDT and CDR2 YNNKEL (reference sequence). This CDR3 has 12 residues. CDR3 DNA: TGTGCCAGCAGCCCCGCAGGAAGTGAAGCTTTCTTT. Translation: CASSPAGSEAFF.

The J gene is TRBJ2-3, the V gene TRBV11-3; D possibly corresponds to TRBD1 (6 bases). CDR3 length: 18 residues. V was shortened by 2 bases and J by 2 bases, with 20 bases between the two germline ends. CDR1 SGHNT and CDR2 YENEEA come from the germline V gene. CDR3 nucleotide sequence: TGTGCCAGCAGCTTAACCCACCCGGAGGACAGATACACAGATACGCAGTATTTT. The encoded protein is CASSLTHPEDRYTDTQYF. Looking up the rest from reference TRBV11-3 and TRBJ2-3 gives the full variable domain: EAGVVQSPRYKIIEKKQPVAFWCNPISGHNTLYWYLQNLGQGPELLIRYENEEAVDDSQLPKDRFSAERLKGVDSTLKIQPAELGDSAVYLCASSLTHPEDRYTDTQYFGPGTRLTVL.

A note on this clone: This sample also contains other DNA sequences that code for the same CDR3. The chain carries TRBV3-1 (or the pseudogene TRBV3-2) and TRBJ2-1, with 8 bases matching TRBD2. The junction had 14 bases not matched to a gene; V was cut back by 2 bases and J by 11 bases. Germline V gene sequence: CDR1 LGHDT, CDR2 YNNKEL (reference sequence). The length of the CDR3 is 16 residues. The DNA of the CDR3 is TGTGCCAGCAGCCAACAGGGAGGGGCGGGAGGCGGGAAGCAGTTCTTC. Translated: CASSQQGGAGGGKQFF.

The chain has TRBV7-9 and TRBJ2-5; 12 bases line up with TRBD2. The CDR3 is 19 amino acids. J gave up 4 bases and V 6 bases, and 18 bases lay outside the gene matches. CDR1 and CDR2 (germline): SEHNR, FQNEAQ (reference sequence). The CDR3 DNA follows: TGTGCCAGCAGGCAGGGCCGCCATGCTGGACTAGCGGGGACAGAGACCCAGTACTTC. Translating gives CASRQGRHAGLAGTETQYF.

The chain has TRBV28 and TRBJ1-5; 10 bases line up with TRBD1. Unmatched junction bases numbered 2, after V lost 6 bases and J lost 6 bases. The CDR3 covers 13 residues. Germline V gene data show CDR1 as MDHEN and CDR2 as SYDVKM. The CDR3 DNA reads TGTGCCAGCAGGACAGGGGGCACTCAGCCCCAGCATTTT. Translated: CASRTGGTQPQHF.

The rearrangement joins TRBV30 to TRBJ2-7; D perhaps matches TRBD2 (5 bases). CDR1 GTSNPN and CDR2 SVGIG come from the germline V gene (reference sequence). CDR3 length: 15 residues. V lost 0 bases to trimming and J lost 7 bases, with 19 bases between them. CDR3 residues: CAWSVLKDSKGEQYF. The CDR3 nucleotides read TGTGCCTGGAGTGTACTCAAGGACTCCAAAGGGGAGCAGTACTTC.

The chain is built from TRBV11-2 and TRBJ2-2; 7 nucleotides align to TRBD2. This CDR3 is 15 amino acids long. Germline V gives CDR1 SGHAT, CDR2 FQNNGV. Trimming cost V 2 bases and J 4 bases; bases outside gene matches: 4. CDR3 DNA: TGTGCCAGCAGCTTAAGAAGCGGGGTCACCGGGGAGCTGTTTTTT. Protein product: CASSLRSGVTGELFF.

CDR3 in amino acids: CASSLPGWGGLYEQYF. DNA for the CDR3: TGTGCCAGCAGTCTCCCCGGGTGGGGGGGATTGTACGAGCAGTACTTC. This chain uses TRBV28 with TRBJ2-7; 7 nucleotides align to TRBD2. V shed 5 bases, J shed 4 bases, and the junction held 14 bases outside the gene matches. Germline CDR1 is MDHEN and CDR2 is SYDVKM. CDR3 length equals 16 residues.

The rearrangement joins TRBV6-5 to TRBJ2-5; 13 bases align to TRBD2. The germline gives CDR1 MNHEY, CDR2 SVGAGI. This CDR3 spans 14 amino acids. The V gene end was trimmed by 6 bases and the J gene end by 5 bases; junction bases not matched to a gene: 3. The CDR3 protein is CASSQLAGGETQYF. In DNA, the CDR3 is TGTGCCAGCAGCCAACTAGCGGGAGGGGAGACCCAGTACTTC.

The chain recombines TRBV6-1 with TRBJ2-7; no definite D call. V gave up 1 base and J gave up 4 bases, with 8 bases separating them. Germline loops: CDR1 MNHNS, CDR2 SASEGT. The CDR3 sequence is 13 residues long. The CDR3 region has the DNA TGTGCCAGCAGTGAAGTGGCCCAGTACGAGCAGTACTTC. It codes for CASSEVAQYEQYF.

The table lists this clone with a few counts. The chain is built from TRBV30 and TRBJ2-1, with 8 bases that match TRBD2. The CDR3 contains 15 residues. Germline assignment: CDR1 GTSNPN and CDR2 SVGIG (reference sequence). The J segment lost 10 bases and the V segment lost 4 bases, leaving 15 bases of the junction unmatched. Here the CDR3 DNA reads TGTGCCTGGACCGTCGGGGGGGGAGGGAACCCGGAGCAGTTCTTC. This gives the protein CAWTVGGGGNPEQFF.

CDR3 sequence (DNA): TGTGCCAGCAGCTTCTCCCGGGGGACCGGCAATGAGCAGTTCTTC. This translates into CASSFSRGTGNEQFF. This chain joins TRBV7-2 and TRBJ2-1; D possibly corresponds to TRBD2 (6 bases). Per germline, CDR1 SGHTA and CDR2 FQGNSA. This CDR3 contains 15 residues. V was shortened by 3 bases and J by 6 bases, with 15 bases between the two germline ends.

This clone occurred a few times. The rearrangement joins TRBV4-1 to TRBJ2-7, with TRBD2 identical over 13 bases. CDR3 length: 14 residues. V shed 3 bases and J 13 bases; nucleotides not matched to a gene: 9. Germline V CDR1 and CDR2: MGHRA, YSYEKL. This CDR3 reads CASSHPLGTSGIYF. As DNA, the CDR3 is TGCGCCAGCAGCCACCCTCTGGGGACTAGCGGGATCTACTTC.

The chain is built from TRBV12-3 or TRBV12-4 and TRBJ1-1; TRBD1 matches 7 bases. The CDR3 is made up of 12 amino acids. V shed 5 bases, J shed 6 bases, and the junction held 3 bases outside the gene matches. The CDR3 sequence is CASSVTGPEAFF. As DNA, the CDR3 is TGTGCCAGCAGTGTGACAGGGCCTGAAGCTTTCTTT.

The genes are TRBV6-5 and TRBJ1-1; D might be TRBD1 (5 bases). Germline CDR1 MNHEY, CDR2 SVGAGI. V was shortened by 10 bases and J by 1 base, with 16 bases between the two germline ends. The CDR3 covers 14 residues. This chain's CDR3 is CATCPNRQNTEAFF. The CDR3 DNA reads TGTGCCACATGCCCCAACAGGCAGAACACTGAAGCTTTCTTT.

This clone was seen just once. The chain couples TRBV9 to TRBJ2-1; D is perhaps TRBD2 (5 bases). Germline V gives CDR1 SGDLS, CDR2 YYNGEE. V dropped 0 bases and J dropped 9 bases, with 13 bases sitting between them. The CDR3 is 14 residues long. As DNA, the CDR3 is TGTGCCAGCAGCGTAGGAACTAGTCGGGGTGAGCAGTTCTTC. Translating gives CASSVGTSRGEQFF.

The gene calls are TRBV23-1 and TRBJ1-5, with 7 bases aligning to TRBD2. The DNA end is more similar to TRBJ2-3, so the J call may be wrong. TRBV23-1 is an ORF for which the function is uncertain. The CDR3 has 13 residues. CDR3 coding DNA: TGCGCCAGCAGTCAATCGGGGGGGGACGGGCAGTATTTT. Its protein is CASSQSGGDGQYF.

The CDR3 DNA reads TGTGCCAGCAGCTTAGGTGGGGGCAGGGGGACTTACGAGCAGTACTTC. Residues: CASSLGGGRGTYEQYF. The chain uses TRBV7-2 and TRBJ2-7, with D perhaps TRBD1 (7 bases). V gave up 1 base and J gave up 4 bases, with 17 bases separating them. The CDR3 runs 16 residues. Germline values: CDR1 SGHTA, CDR2 FQGNSA.

This clone came up a few times. The V and J genes are TRBV7-2 and TRBJ1-1; TRBD1 is a possible D gene (5 bases). CDR1 and CDR2 (germline): SGHTA, FQGNSA. This CDR3 region has 14 residues. V was cut by 8 bases and J by 5 bases, with 18 bases left in between. The DNA of the CDR3 is TGTGCCAGCGGTATTCTCGGGGGTGTGACTGAAGCTTTCTTT. It encodes CASGILGGVTEAFF.